The 20 T cell receptor beta chains below were found in one sample sequenced in a study of blood T cell repertoires in COVID-19 (dated by TCRdb to about 2020). Library prep was done by the immunoSEQ multiplex PCR assay. TCRdb obtained this table from immuneACCESS and retained in-frame rearrangements with V and J assigned. These tables miss some clones; where compared with another copy, unresolved V genes account for less than half of the shortfall, and the remainder is unexplained. The sample contains tens of thousands of clones, approximately 82% of them found a single time. The ten largest account for roughly 25% of the sample. The sample comprised peripheral blood. These receptors all come from a man aged 60 to 69 with acute or convalescent COVID-19.

V usage is TRBV29-1 and J usage is TRBJ2-2; TRBD1 aligns across 8 bases. V was clipped by 7 bases and J by 1 base; unmatched bases: 5. Germline CDR1 and CDR2: SQVTM and ANQGSEA. There are 14 residues in the CDR3. This chain's CDR3 is CSAGGAGNTGELFF. The DNA for the CDR3 is TGCAGCGCAGGGGGCGCGGGGAACACCGGGGAGCTGTTTTTT.

V and J are TRBV29-1 and TRBJ2-1; unclear D gene. CDR3 length: 11 amino acids. Germline V gene sequence: CDR1 SQVTM, CDR2 ANQGSEA. Trimming left V 6 bases short and J 5 bases short, with 8 bases between. CDR3 sequence reads: CSVRYNNEQFF. The CDR3 coding sequence is TGCAGCGTCCGTTACAACAATGAGCAGTTCTTC.

V usage is TRBV5-4 and J usage is TRBJ2-2; the D gene is possibly TRBD1 (5 bases). Germline CDR1 is SGHNT and CDR2 is YYREEE (reference sequence). The CDR3 runs 15 residues. V lost 0 bases, J lost 5 bases, and 11 bases lay in between. The CDR3 loop reads CASSLGAPGTGELFF. The CDR3 bases are TGTGCCAGCAGCTTGGGGGCTCCAGGGACCGGGGAGCTGTTTTTT.

The chain joins TRBV7-9 to TRBJ1-4, with D uncertain. V was cut by 4 bases and J by 11 bases, with 14 bases left in between. Germline CDR1 is SEHNR and CDR2 is FQNEAQ (reference sequence). There are 13 residues in the CDR3. The CDR3 bases are TGTGCCAGCAGCTCGAGAAGTTCCGAGAAACTGTTTTTT. This sequence encodes CASSSRSSEKLFF.

The rearrangement uses TRBV15 and TRBJ2-2; 7 bases align to TRBD1. This CDR3 contains 15 residues. Per the germline V gene, CDR1 is LNHNV and CDR2 is YYDKDF (reference sequence). J gave up 4 bases and V 0 bases, and 2 bases lay outside the gene matches. The CDR3 nucleotides read TGTGCCACCAGCAGAGATAGGGACAGCACCGGGGAGCTGTTTTTT. Amino acid sequence: CATSRDRDSTGELFF.

The genes are TRBV24-1 and TRBJ1-4; D remains unclear. The germline V gene encodes CDR1 KGHDR and CDR2 SFDVKD. Trimming cost V 8 bases and J 4 bases, with 13 bases left between them. CDR3 length: 14 residues. CDR3 region: CATTYRRINEKLFF. The CDR3 nucleotides read TGTGCCACCACCTACAGACGGATTAATGAAAAACTGTTTTTT.

The gene calls are TRBV14 and TRBJ2-7; possible D gene TRBD2, 7 bases. The CDR3 is 15 amino acids. Germline loops: CDR1 SGHDN, CDR2 FVKESK. V lost 4 bases, J lost 2 bases, and 15 bases lay in between. The CDR3 DNA sequence: TGTGCCAGCAGCCCCCGGGGGGCAGGCACCTACGAGCAGTACTTC. Its translation is CASSPRGAGTYEQYF.

This chain links TRBV5-6 with TRBJ1-3; D is possibly TRBD1 (6 bases). This CDR3 region has 16 residues. Trimming took 2 bases from V and 0 from J, leaving 12 bases between them. Germline V gene lookup returns CDR1 SGHDT and CDR2 YYEEEE. CDR3: CASSFNRATSGNTIYF. As DNA, the CDR3 is TGTGCCAGCAGCTTCAACAGGGCCACCTCTGGAAACACCATATATTTT.

The sample holds a few counts of this clone. The chain uses TRBV7-2 and TRBJ2-5, with 13 bases matching TRBD2. V was clipped by 5 bases and J by 6 bases; unmatched bases: 18. The CDR3 spans 19 residues. Germline CDR1 and CDR2: SGHTA and FQGNSA. The CDR3 nucleotides are TGTGCCAGCAGCCCCCGACCGACTAGCGGGGGGCTTGCCCTCAAGACCCAGTACTTC. It specifies CASSPRPTSGGLALKTQYF.

V gene TRBV7-3 combines with J gene TRBJ2-1; 12 bases line up with TRBD2. This CDR3 contains 15 residues. Germline CDR1 reads SGHTA; CDR2 reads FQGTGA. Trimming took 6 bases from V and 5 from J; bases not matched to a gene: 5. Here the CDR3 reads CASRLAGGLNNEQFF. The CDR3 region has the DNA TGTGCCAGCAGACTAGCGGGGGGCCTAAACAATGAGCAGTTCTTC.

The chain has TRBV4-2 and TRBJ1-6, with 9 bases matching TRBD1. Losses at the gene ends were 0 bases for V and 0 bases for J; bases not matched to a gene: 9. The CDR3 consists of 20 residues. CDR1 and CDR2 from the germline V gene are LGHNA and YNFKEQ. The CDR3 coding sequence is TGTGCCAGCAGCCAAGATCTTGGGACAGGGCCTAGCTCCTATAATTCACCCCTCCACTTT. Encoded protein: CASSQDLGTGPSSYNSPLHF.

To note about this clone: Other nucleotide sequences from this sample produce the same CDR3. The genes are TRBV6-5 and TRBJ2-7; no clear D. This CDR3 is built from 13 residues. The germline CDR1 and CDR2 sequences are MNHEY and SVGAGI. The V end lost 6 bases, the J end lost 6 bases, and 15 bases lay between the germline ends. CDR3 in DNA: TGTGCCAGCAGACGGCCCCAGGCGCTCGAGCAGTACTTC. This gives the protein CASRRPQALEQYF.

The V call is TRBV18, the J call TRBJ2-3; no firm D call. Germline V CDR1 and CDR2: KGHSH, LQKENI. The germline V and J ends were trimmed by 6 bases and 2 bases, with 12 bases remaining between them. CDR3 length equals 14 residues. DNA for the CDR3: TGTGCCAGCTCTAGGAGAGGAGACACAGATACGCAGTATTTT. This encodes CASSRRGDTDTQYF.

The J gene is TRBJ2-1, the V gene TRBV6-2 or TRBV6-3, with D perhaps TRBD2 (7 bases). V was clipped by 2 bases and J by 8 bases, with 16 bases between them. There are 15 residues in the CDR3. Per germline, CDR1 MNHEY and CDR2 SVGEGT. CDR3: CASSYGGGASYEQFF. The CDR3 nucleotides read TGTGCCAGCAGTTACGGTGGGGGGGCGTCTTATGAGCAGTTCTTC.

This clone has more than one count but fewer than ten. V usage is TRBV5-5 and J usage is TRBJ2-7, with 9 bases that match TRBD1. The CDR3 totals 13 residues. Looked up from germline, CDR1 is SGHKS and CDR2 is YYEKEE (reference sequence). V lost 3 bases, J lost 7 bases, and 5 bases stayed unmatched. In DNA, the CDR3 is TGTGCCAGCAGCTACGGACAGGGGCCTGAGCAGTACGTC. Translation gives CASSYGQGPEQYV.

This clone has just one count. The V and J genes are TRBV5-5 and TRBJ1-1; D gene uncertain. Trimming shortened V by 4 bases and J by 3 bases, and 13 bases separated the two germline ends. The CDR3 consists of 14 residues. Germline CDR1 reads SGHKS; CDR2 reads YYEKEE (reference sequence). CDR3 in DNA: TGTGCCAGCAGCCAGAATCAGGCGTACACTGAAGCTTTCTTT. Its protein is CASSQNQAYTEAFF.

CDR3 amino acids: CASRFTGTGGEKLFF. In nucleotides, the CDR3 is TGTGCCAGTAGATTTACCGGGACAGGGGGTGAAAAACTGTTTTTT. The chain uses TRBV19 and TRBJ1-4, with 11 bases lining up with TRBD1. V was pared by 6 bases and J by 7 bases, with 7 bases of the junction left unmatched. CDR1 LNHDA and CDR2 SQIVND come from the germline V gene (reference sequence). The CDR3 is made up of 15 amino acids.

The chain couples TRBV9 to TRBJ2-1; 7 positions agree with TRBD2. CDR1 and CDR2 (germline): SGDLS, YYNGEE. V lost 4 bases and J lost 8; bases outside the gene matches: 12. This CDR3 contains 15 residues. The CDR3 DNA reads TGTGCCAGCAGCTCCCCCTGGGGGAGGGCCCATGAGCAGTTCTTC. As protein: CASSSPWGRAHEQFF.

This chain links TRBV5-4 with TRBJ2-2, with 9 bases lining up with TRBD1. Germline CDR1 is SGHNT and CDR2 is YYREEE (reference sequence). The CDR3 is 17 amino acids. V shed 3 bases and J 1 base; nucleotides not matched to a gene: 7. The CDR3 coding sequence is TGTGCCAGCAGCTCATCTCCGGGACAGGGGAACACCGGGGAGCTGTTTTTT. It translates to CASSSSPGQGNTGELFF. The variable domain in full, completed from reference TRBV5-4 and TRBJ2-2, reads ETGVTQSPTHLIKTRGQQVTLRCSSQSGHNTVSWYQQALGQGPQFIFQYYREEENGRGNFPPRFSGLQFPNYSSELNVNALELDDSALYLCASSSSPGQGNTGELFFGEGSRLTVL.

CDR3 bases: TGCGCCAGCCGGCTCCAATCCTCCGGGACAGGGCTTGAAAAACTGTTTTTT. It codes for CASRLQSSGTGLEKLFF. This chain joins TRBV4-1 and TRBJ1-4; TRBD1 matches at 9 bases. Germline V CDR1 and CDR2: MGHRA, YSYEKL. V gave up 8 bases and J gave up 7 bases; unmatched junction bases: 17. This CDR3 is 17 amino acids long.